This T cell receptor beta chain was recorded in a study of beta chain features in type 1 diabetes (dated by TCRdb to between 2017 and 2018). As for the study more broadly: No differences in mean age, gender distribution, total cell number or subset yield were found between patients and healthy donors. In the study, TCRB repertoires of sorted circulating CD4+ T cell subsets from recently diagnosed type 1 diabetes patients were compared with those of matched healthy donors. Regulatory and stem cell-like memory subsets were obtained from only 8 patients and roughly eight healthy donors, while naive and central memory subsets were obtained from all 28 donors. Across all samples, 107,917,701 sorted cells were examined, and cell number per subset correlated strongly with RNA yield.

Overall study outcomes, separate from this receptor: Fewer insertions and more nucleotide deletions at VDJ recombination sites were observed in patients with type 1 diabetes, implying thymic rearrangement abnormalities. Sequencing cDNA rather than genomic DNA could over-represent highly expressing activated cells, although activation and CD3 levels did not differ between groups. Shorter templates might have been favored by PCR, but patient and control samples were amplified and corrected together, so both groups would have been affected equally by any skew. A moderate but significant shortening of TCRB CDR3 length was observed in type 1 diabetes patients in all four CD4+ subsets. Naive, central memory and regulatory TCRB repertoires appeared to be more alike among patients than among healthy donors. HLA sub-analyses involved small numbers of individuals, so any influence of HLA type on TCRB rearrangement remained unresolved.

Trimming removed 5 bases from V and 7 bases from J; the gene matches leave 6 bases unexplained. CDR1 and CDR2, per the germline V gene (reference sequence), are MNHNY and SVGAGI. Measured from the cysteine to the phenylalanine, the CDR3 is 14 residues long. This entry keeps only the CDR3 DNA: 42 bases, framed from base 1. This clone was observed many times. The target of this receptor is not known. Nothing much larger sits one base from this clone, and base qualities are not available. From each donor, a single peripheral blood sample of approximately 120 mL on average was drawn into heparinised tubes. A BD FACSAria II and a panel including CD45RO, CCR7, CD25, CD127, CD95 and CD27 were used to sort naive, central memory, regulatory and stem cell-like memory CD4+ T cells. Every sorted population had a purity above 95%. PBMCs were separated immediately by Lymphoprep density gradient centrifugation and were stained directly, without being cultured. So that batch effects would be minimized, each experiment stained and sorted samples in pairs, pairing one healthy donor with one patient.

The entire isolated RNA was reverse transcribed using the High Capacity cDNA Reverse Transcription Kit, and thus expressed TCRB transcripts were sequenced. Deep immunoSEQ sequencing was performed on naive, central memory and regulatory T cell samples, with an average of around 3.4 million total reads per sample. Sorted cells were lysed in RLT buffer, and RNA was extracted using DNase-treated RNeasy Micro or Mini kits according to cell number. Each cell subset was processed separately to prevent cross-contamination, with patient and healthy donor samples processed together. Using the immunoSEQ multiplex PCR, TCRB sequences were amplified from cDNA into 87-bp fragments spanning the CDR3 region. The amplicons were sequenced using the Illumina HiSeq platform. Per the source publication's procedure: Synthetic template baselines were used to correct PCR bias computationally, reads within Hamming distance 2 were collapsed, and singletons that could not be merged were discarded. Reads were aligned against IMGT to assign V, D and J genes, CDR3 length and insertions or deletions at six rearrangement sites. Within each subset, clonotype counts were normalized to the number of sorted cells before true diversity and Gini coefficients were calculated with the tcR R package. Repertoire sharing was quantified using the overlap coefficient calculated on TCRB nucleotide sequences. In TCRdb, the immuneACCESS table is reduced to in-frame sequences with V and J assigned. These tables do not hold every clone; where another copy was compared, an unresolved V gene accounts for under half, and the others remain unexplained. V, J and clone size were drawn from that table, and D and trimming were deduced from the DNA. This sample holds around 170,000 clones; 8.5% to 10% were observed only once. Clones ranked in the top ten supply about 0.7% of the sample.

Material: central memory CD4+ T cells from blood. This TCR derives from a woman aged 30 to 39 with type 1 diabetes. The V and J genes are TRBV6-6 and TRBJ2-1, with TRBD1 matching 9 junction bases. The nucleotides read TGTGCCAGCAGTCGGGACAGGGCAGGGAATGAGCAGTTCTTC. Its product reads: CASSRDRAGNEQFF.